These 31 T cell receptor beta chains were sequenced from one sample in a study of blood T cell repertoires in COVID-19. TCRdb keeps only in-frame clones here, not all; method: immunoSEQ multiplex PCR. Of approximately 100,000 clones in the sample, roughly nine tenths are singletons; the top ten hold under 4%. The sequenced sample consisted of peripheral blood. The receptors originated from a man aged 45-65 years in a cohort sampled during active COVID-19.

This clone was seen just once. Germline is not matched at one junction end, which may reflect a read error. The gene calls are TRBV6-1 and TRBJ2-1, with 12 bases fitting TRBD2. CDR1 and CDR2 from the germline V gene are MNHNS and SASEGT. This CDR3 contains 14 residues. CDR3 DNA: TGTGCCAGCAGGGAAGGACTAGCGGGGAATGAGCAGTTCTTC. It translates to CASREGLAGNEQFF.

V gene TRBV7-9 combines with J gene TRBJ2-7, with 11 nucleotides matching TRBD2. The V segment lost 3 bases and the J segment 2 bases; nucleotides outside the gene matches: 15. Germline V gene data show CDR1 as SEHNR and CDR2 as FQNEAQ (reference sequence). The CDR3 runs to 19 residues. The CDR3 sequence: CASSFAPSSGGFAAYEQYF. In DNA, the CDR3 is TGTGCCAGCAGCTTTGCCCCGTCTAGCGGGGGGTTCGCCGCCTACGAGCAGTACTTC.

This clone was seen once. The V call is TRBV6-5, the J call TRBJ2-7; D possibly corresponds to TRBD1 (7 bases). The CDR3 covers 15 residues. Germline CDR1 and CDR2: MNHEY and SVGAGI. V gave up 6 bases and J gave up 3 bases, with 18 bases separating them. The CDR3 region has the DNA TGTGCCAGCAGATACCGGCGGGGACAGTACTACGAGCAGTACTTC. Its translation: CASRYRRGQYYEQYF.

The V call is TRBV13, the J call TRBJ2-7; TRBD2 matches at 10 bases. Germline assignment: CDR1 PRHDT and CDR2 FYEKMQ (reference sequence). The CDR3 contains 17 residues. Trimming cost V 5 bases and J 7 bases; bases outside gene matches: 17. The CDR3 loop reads CASSDGLAARRGSEQYF. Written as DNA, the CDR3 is TGTGCCAGCAGCGACGGACTAGCGGCCCGGAGGGGTTCGGAGCAGTACTTC. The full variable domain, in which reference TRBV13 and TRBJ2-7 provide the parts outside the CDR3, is AAGVIQSPRHLIKEKRETATLKCYPIPRHDTVYWYQQGPGQDPQFLISFYEKMQSDKGSIPDRFSAQQFSDYHSELNMSSLELGDSALYFCASSDGLAARRGSEQYFGPGTRLTVT.

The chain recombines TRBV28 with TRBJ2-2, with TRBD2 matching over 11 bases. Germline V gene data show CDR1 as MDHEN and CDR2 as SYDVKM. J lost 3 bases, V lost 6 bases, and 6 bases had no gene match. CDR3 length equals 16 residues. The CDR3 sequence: CASSRTSGHYTGELFF. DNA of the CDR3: TGTGCCAGCAGCCGGACTAGCGGGCATTACACCGGGGAGCTGTTTTTT.

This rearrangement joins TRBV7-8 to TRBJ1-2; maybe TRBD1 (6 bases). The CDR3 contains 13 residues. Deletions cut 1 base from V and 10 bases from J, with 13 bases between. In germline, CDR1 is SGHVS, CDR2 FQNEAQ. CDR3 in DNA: TGTGCCAGCAGCTTAGTCGCAGGGGCTGACTACACCTTC. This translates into CASSLVAGADYTF.

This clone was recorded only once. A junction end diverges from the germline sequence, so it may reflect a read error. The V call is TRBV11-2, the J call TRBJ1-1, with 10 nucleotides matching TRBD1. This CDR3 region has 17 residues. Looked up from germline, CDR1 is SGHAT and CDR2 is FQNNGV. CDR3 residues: CASSQGGGQGRNSEAFF. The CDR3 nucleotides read TGTGCCAGCAGCCAAGGAGGGGGACAGGGGAGGAACTCTGAAGCTTTCTTT.

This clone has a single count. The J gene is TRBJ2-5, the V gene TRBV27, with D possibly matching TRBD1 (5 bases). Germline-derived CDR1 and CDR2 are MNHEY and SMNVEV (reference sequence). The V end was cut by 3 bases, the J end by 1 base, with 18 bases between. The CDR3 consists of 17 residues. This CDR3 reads CASSFLSSDTGQETQYF. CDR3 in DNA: TGTGCCAGCAGTTTTTTGTCGTCGGACACGGGCCAAGAGACCCAGTACTTC.

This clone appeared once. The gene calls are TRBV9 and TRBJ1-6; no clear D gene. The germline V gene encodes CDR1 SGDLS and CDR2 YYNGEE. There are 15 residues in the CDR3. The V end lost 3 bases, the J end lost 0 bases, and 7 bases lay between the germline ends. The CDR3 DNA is TGTGCCAGCAGCGGAGGGAGCTCCTATAATTCACCCCTCCACTTT. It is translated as CASSGGSSYNSPLHF.

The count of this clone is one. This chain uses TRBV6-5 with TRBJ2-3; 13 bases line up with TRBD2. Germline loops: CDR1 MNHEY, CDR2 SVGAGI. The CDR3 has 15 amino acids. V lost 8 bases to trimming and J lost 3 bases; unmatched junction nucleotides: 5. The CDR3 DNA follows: TGTGCCAGCCGAAGGACTAGCGGGGGAACAGATACGCAGTATTTT. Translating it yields CASRRTSGGTDTQYF.

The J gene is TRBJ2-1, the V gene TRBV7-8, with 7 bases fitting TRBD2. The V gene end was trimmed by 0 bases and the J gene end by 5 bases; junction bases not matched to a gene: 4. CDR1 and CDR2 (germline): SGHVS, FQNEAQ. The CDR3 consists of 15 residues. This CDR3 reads CASSLAYAGDNEQFF. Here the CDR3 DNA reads TGTGCCAGCAGCTTAGCGTACGCGGGGGACAATGAGCAGTTCTTC.

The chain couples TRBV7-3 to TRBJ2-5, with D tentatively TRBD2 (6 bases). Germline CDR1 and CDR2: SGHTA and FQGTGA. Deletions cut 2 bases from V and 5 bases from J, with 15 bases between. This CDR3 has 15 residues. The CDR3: CASSLGSGRGETQYF. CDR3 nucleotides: TGTGCCAGCAGCTTAGGATCAGGTCGGGGGGAGACCCAGTACTTC.

The DNA for the CDR3 is TGTGCCAGCAGTGCCCAGCGGGGGGCCTATTACGAGCAGTACTTC. Amino acid sequence: CASSAQRGAYYEQYF. The J gene is TRBJ2-7, the V gene TRBV6-2 or TRBV6-3; 9 bases line up with TRBD2. Trimming at V came to 5 bases and at J to 4 bases, leaving 9 bases not matched to a gene. Per the germline V gene, CDR1 is MNHEY and CDR2 is SVGEGT. CDR3 length: 15 amino acids.

The CDR3 coding sequence is TGTGCCAGCAGCTTAGTGGGAGGTAGCAATCAGCCCCAGCATTTT. It yields the protein CASSLVGGSNQPQHF. The J gene is TRBJ1-5, the V gene TRBV7-2, with no clear D. V was trimmed by 1 base and J by 0 bases, leaving 7 bases between them. CDR1 SGHTA and CDR2 FQGNSA come from the germline V gene. The CDR3 consists of 15 residues.

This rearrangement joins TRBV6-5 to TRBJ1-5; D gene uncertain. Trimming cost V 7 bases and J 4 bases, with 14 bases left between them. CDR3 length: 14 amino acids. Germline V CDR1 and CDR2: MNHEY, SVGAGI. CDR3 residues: CASKWSAFNQPQHF. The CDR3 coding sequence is TGTGCCAGCAAATGGTCAGCGTTTAATCAGCCCCAGCATTTT.

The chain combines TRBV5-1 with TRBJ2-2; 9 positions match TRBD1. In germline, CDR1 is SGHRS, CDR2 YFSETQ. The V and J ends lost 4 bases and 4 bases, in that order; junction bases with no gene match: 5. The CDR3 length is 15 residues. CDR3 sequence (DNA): TGCGCCAGCAGCACGGGACAGGGCAGCACCGGGGAGCTGTTTTTT. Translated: CASSTGQGSTGELFF.

CDR3 sequence (DNA): TGCGCCAGCAGCCAAGATGTAGCGGGGGGAGATACGCAGTATTTT. Encoded protein: CASSQDVAGGDTQYF. The J gene is TRBJ2-3, the V gene TRBV4-3, with TRBD2 identical over 10 bases. J lost 5 bases, V lost 0 bases, and 2 bases had no gene match. Per germline, CDR1 LGHNA and CDR2 YSLEER. The CDR3 consists of 15 residues.

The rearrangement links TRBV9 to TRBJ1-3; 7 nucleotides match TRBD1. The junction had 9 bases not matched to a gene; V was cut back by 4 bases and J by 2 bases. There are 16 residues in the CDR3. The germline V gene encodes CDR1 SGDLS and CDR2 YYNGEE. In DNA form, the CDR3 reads TGTGCCAGCAGCACCCGACAGGGCCCCGCTGGAAACACCATATATTTT. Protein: CASSTRQGPAGNTIYF.

Here the CDR3 DNA reads TGTGCCAGCAGCCTGGGACAGGGACCTTGGGAGAACACTGAAGCTTTCTTT. Its protein is CASSLGQGPWENTEAFF. The chain carries TRBV21-1 and TRBJ1-1; TRBD1 is the table's D call and was not checked against the DNA. TRBV21-1 is given as a pseudogene. The CDR3 consists of 17 residues.

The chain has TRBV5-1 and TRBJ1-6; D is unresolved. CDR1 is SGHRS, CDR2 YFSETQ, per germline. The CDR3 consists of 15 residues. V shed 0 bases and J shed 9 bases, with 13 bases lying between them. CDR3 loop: CASSLVSGPTSPLHF. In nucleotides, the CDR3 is TGCGCCAGCAGCTTGGTGTCAGGTCCTACTTCACCCCTCCACTTT.

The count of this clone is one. The CDR3 DNA reads as TGCGCCAGCAGCCAAGGATGGGGGACAATTAATGAAAAACTGTTTTTT. It yields the protein CASSQGWGTINEKLFF. The J gene is TRBJ1-4, the V gene TRBV4-3; D is perhaps TRBD1 (6 bases). The CDR3 is 16 residues long. Deletions cut 1 base from V and 4 bases from J, with 13 bases between. The germline gives CDR1 LGHNA, CDR2 YSLEER.

CDR3 DNA sequence: TGTGCCAGCAGTGAAGGGGGCAGGAGCAATCAGCCCCAGCATTTT. Encoded protein: CASSEGGRSNQPQHF. The chain has TRBV6-1 and TRBJ1-5, with D possibly matching TRBD1 (5 bases). CDR1 is MNHNS and CDR2 is SASEGT in the germline V gene. V lost 1 base, J lost 1 base, and 8 bases lay in between. The CDR3 is 15 amino acids.

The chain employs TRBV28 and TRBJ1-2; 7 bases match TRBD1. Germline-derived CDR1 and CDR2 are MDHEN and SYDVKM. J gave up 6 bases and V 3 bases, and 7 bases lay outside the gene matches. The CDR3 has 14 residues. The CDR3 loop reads CASSLADRAHGYTF. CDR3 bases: TGTGCCAGCAGTTTGGCAGACAGGGCTCATGGCTACACCTTC.

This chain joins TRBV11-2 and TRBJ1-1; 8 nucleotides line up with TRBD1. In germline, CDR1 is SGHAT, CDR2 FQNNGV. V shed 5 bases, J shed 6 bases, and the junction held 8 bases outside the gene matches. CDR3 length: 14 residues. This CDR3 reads CASSEDRAKAEAFF. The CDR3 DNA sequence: TGTGCCAGCAGCGAGGACAGGGCAAAGGCTGAAGCTTTCTTT.

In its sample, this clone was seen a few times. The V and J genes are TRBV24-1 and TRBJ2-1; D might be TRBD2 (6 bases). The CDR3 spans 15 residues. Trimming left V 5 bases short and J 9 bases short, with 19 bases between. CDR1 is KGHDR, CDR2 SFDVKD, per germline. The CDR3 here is CATSASTGSGLEQFF. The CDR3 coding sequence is TGTGCCACCAGTGCTTCCACGGGTAGCGGCCTTGAGCAGTTCTTC.

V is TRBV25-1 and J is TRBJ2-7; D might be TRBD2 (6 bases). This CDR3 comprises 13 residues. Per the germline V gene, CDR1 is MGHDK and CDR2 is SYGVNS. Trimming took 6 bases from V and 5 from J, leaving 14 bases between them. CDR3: CASSVPGVDEQYF. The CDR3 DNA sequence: TGTGCCAGCAGCGTACCGGGGGTTGACGAGCAGTACTTC.

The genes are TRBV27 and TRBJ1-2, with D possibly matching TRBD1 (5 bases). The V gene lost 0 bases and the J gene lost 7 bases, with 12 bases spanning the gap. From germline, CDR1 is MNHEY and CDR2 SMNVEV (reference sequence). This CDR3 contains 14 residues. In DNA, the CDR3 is TGTGCCAGCAGTTTATCGGCAGGGATCGGTGGCTACACCTTC. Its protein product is CASSLSAGIGGYTF.

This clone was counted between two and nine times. The CDR3, as DNA: TGTGCCAGCACTGGCAGGGAGGACACCGGGGAGCTGTTTTTT. Its translation is CASTGREDTGELFF. The rearrangement joins TRBV5-5 to TRBJ2-2, with D maybe TRBD2 (6 bases). V was pared by 6 bases and J by 3 bases, with 12 bases between. Germline lookup yields CDR1 SGHKS and CDR2 YYEKEE (reference sequence). CDR3 length equals 14 residues. The whole variable domain, remainder taken from reference TRBV5-5 and TRBJ2-2, is DAGVTQSPTHLIKTRGQQVTLRCSPISGHKSVSWYQQVLGQGPQFIFQYYEKEERGRGNFPDRFSARQFPNYSSELNVNALLLGDSALYLCASTGREDTGELFFGEGSRLTVL.

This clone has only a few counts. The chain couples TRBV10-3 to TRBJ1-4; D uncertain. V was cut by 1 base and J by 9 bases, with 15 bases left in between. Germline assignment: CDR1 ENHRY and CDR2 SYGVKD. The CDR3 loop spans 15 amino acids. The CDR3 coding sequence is TGTGCCATCAGTGAGTACGCAGCCGTTAGCAAAAAACTGTTTTTT. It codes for CAISEYAAVSKKLFF.

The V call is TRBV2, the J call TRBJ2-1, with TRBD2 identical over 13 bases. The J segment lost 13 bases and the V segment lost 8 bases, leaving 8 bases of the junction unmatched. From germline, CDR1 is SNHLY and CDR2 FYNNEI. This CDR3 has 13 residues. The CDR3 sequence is CASAGTSGAAQFF. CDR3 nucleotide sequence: TGTGCCAGCGCCGGGACTAGCGGGGCCGCCCAGTTCTTC.

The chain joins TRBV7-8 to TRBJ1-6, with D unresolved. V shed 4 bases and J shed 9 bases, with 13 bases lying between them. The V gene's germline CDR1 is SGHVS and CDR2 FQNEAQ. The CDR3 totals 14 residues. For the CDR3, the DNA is TGTGCCAGCAGCTCTGGAGGCTATGGTTCACCCCTCCACTTT. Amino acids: CASSSGGYGSPLHF.